This is a list of T cell receptor beta chains from one sample in a study of cytomegalovirus exposure and HLA in healthy donors. TCRdb's copy holds only in-frame clones and misses some; the assay was immunoSEQ multiplex PCR. The table lists about 300,000 clones, 70% to 90% of them singletons, with around 4.2% in the top ten. The sequenced sample was PBMCs. The receptors were sampled from a man in his forties in good health and CMV-seropositive. CDR3s include the opening cysteine and the closing phenylalanine or tryptophan. The order of the fields is J gene, D gene, clone size, V gene, CDR3 DNA, CDR3 protein. The D gene is left open where the match is weak. Rows give clone size only sometimes, using once, few, many, or a class for an expanded clone.

J: TRBJ1-1
D: -
size: few
V: TRBV6-5
DNA: TGTGCCAGCAGCTCCAGTTTGAACACTGAAGCTTTCTTT
CDR3: CASSSSLNTEAFF

J: TRBJ1-2
D: TRBD1
size: -
V: TRBV6-1
DNA: TGTGCCAGCACGACAGGGAAAGGCTACACCTTC
CDR3: CASTTGKGYTF

J: TRBJ1-1
D: -
size: -
V: TRBV6-1
DNA: TGTGCCAGCAGGGAGGGGGGGACTGAAGCTTTCTTT
CDR3: CASREGGTEAFF

J: TRBJ2-7
D: TRBD2
size: few
V: TRBV7-3
DNA: TGTGCCAGCAGCATTGGGGGGGGTCAAGGGGAGCAGTACTTC
CDR3: CASSIGGGQGEQYF

J: TRBJ2-5
D: TRBD2
size: -
V: TRBV6-6
DNA: TGTGCCAGCAGTCGGGAGGGGGAGACCCAGTACTTC
CDR3: CASSREGETQYF

J: TRBJ2-3
D: -
size: -
V: TRBV9
DNA: TGTGCCAGCAGCCCCCGACAGACACGAGATACGCAGTATTTT
CDR3: CASSPRQTRDTQYF

J: TRBJ2-7
D: TRBD1
size: -
V: TRBV7-9
DNA: TGTGCCAGCAGTGGACAGGGGTCCTACGAGCAGTACTTC
CDR3: CASSGQGSYEQYF

J: TRBJ1-4
D: -
size: -
V: TRBV5-1
DNA: TGCGCCAGCAGAACGGGGAGCGGTCGTGAAAAACTGTTTTTT
CDR3: CASRTGSGREKLFF

J: TRBJ2-1
D: TRBD2
size: -
V: TRBV14
DNA: TGTGCCAGCAGCCCCTCGAAGCCGGGACTAGCGGCCTACAATGAGCAGTTCTTC
CDR3: CASSPSKPGLAAYNEQFF

J: TRBJ1-1
D: -
size: -
V: TRBV19
DNA: TGTGCCAGTAGTACCTTTTCAGAGAACACTGAAGCTTTCTTT
CDR3: CASSTFSENTEAFF

J: TRBJ2-1
D: TRBD1
size: -
V: TRBV25-1
DNA: TGTGCCAGCAGTGTCGGACAGGTGCTCTACAATGAGCAGTTCTTC
CDR3: CASSVGQVLYNEQFF

J: TRBJ2-1
D: TRBD2
size: -
V: TRBV7-9
DNA: TGTGCCAGCAGCTATAGCGGGTCATCCTACAATGAGCAGTTCTTC
CDR3: CASSYSGSSYNEQFF

J: TRBJ2-7
D: -
size: -
V: TRBV28
DNA: TGTGCCAGCACCTCCCGAGGGAGGGGGTACGAGCAGTACTTC
CDR3: CASTSRGRGYEQYF

J: TRBJ2-1
D: -
size: once
V: TRBV23-1
DNA: TGCGCCAGCAGTCAATCGGGGGGGGGCCGTTGCTCCTACAATGAGCAGTTCTTC
CDR3: CASSQSGGGRCSYNEQFF

J: TRBJ2-7
D: -
size: few
V: TRBV27
DNA: TGTGCCAGCAGTTTATCGCACAGGGCCTACGAGCAGTACTTC
CDR3: CASSLSHRAYEQYF

J: TRBJ2-7
D: TRBD1
size: -
V: TRBV4-3
DNA: TGCGCCAGCAGCCAGGGGTCGGACAGGGTTACCTACGAGCAGTACTTC
CDR3: CASSQGSDRVTYEQYF

J: TRBJ1-1
D: -
size: few
V: TRBV7-4
DNA: TGTGCCAGCAGGGAGTTGGAAGCTTTCTTT
CDR3: CASRELEAFF

J: TRBJ2-2
D: TRBD2
size: -
V: TRBV2
DNA: TGTGCCAGCAGTCCATTGGCAGGACCAACTAGCGGAGGAATAGACACCGGGGAGCTGTTTTTT
CDR3: CASSPLAGPTSGGIDTGELFF

J: TRBJ2-7
D: -
size: -
V: TRBV5-6
DNA: TGTGCCAGCAGCTTGGACTACCGGGACTACGAGCAGTACTTC
CDR3: CASSLDYRDYEQYF

J: TRBJ1-6
D: -
size: -
V: TRBV6-5
DNA: TGTGCCAGCAGTCGCAGCGCAGTTAATTCACCCCTCCACTTT
CDR3: CASSRSAVNSPLHF

J: TRBJ2-3
D: -
size: -
V: TRBV5-1
DNA: TGCGCCAGCAGCTTTCAGGGTGTTACAGATACGCAGTATTTT
CDR3: CASSFQGVTDTQYF

J: TRBJ1-6
D: -
size: -
V: TRBV18
DNA: TGTGCCAGCTCACCAAGGGCAGGGGATAATTCACCCCTCCACTTT
CDR3: CASSPRAGDNSPLHF

J: TRBJ2-7
D: -
size: -
V: TRBV29-1
DNA: TGCAGCGGGGGCAGCTCCTACGAGCAGTACTTC
CDR3: CSGGSSYEQYF

J: TRBJ1-3
D: TRBD1
size: once
V: TRBV28
DNA: TGTGCCAGCAGTTTATGGGGACAGGCCGTTCGGGGAAACACCATATATTTT
CDR3: CASSLWGQAVRGNTIYF

J: TRBJ2-3
D: TRBD2
size: -
V: TRBV7-6
DNA: TGTGCCAGCAGCTCTCCCGGAGCGGGAGGCCCAGATACGCAGTATTTT
CDR3: CASSSPGAGGPDTQYF

J: TRBJ1-5
D: TRBD1
size: -
V: TRBV16
DNA: TGTGCCAGCAGCCAAAGGGGGGGACAGGGGTATGGACAGCCCCAGCATTTT
CDR3: CASSQRGGQGYGQPQHF

J: TRBJ2-3
D: -
size: -
V: TRBV10-1
DNA: TGCGCCAGCAGTGAATCCCACCTGAGCGGAGATACGCAGTATTTT
CDR3: CASSESHLSGDTQYF

J: TRBJ2-1
D: -
size: -
V: TRBV30
DNA: TGTGCCTGGCGTGACTGGAGCTCCTACAATGAGCAGTTCTTC
CDR3: CAWRDWSSYNEQFF

J: TRBJ2-2
D: TRBD2
size: -
V: TRBV7-3
DNA: TGTGCCAGCAGCGCCTCGGGACTAGCGGGAGAGGGGGAGCTGTTTTTT
CDR3: CASSASGLAGEGELFF

J: TRBJ2-7
D: -
size: -
V: TRBV21-1
DNA: TGTGCCAGCGACAGGGTGAATCACGAGCAGTACTTC
CDR3: CASDRVNHEQYF

J: TRBJ1-6
D: TRBD1
size: once
V: TRBV5-6
DNA: TGTGCCAGCAGACCGGACAGGGTCGGTAGGAATTCACCCCTCCACTTT
CDR3: CASRPDRVGRNSPLHF

J: TRBJ1-1
D: -
size: -
V: TRBV28
DNA: TGTGCCAGCAGTCTTGCGCGTATGGCTTTCTTT
CDR3: CASSLARMAFF

J: TRBJ2-1
D: TRBD1
size: -
V: TRBV7-3
DNA: TGTGCCAGCAGCTTAGGGACAGGGGGCGATGAGCAGTTCTTC
CDR3: CASSLGTGGDEQFF

J: TRBJ2-1
D: -
size: -
V: TRBV19
DNA: TGTGCCAGTAGTATGGGGACACCTTACAATGAGCAGTTCTTC
CDR3: CASSMGTPYNEQFF

J: TRBJ1-2
D: -
size: -
V: TRBV29-1
DNA: TGCAGCGTTGATGGTGGCACCAACTATGGCTACACCTTC
CDR3: CSVDGGTNYGYTF

J: TRBJ2-7
D: -
size: -
V: TRBV6-1
DNA: TGTGCCAGCAGTCCCCCGGGACTGCTTTCGATCGAGCAGTACTTC
CDR3: CASSPPGLLSIEQYF

J: TRBJ2-7
D: TRBD1
size: -
V: TRBV18
DNA: TGTGCCAGCTCACCACGAACAGGGGCAGCGGTCTACGAGCAGTACTTC
CDR3: CASSPRTGAAVYEQYF

J: TRBJ2-5
D: -
size: -
V: TRBV5-4
DNA: TGTGCCAGCAGCGAAGGGGGGGAAGAGACCCAGTACTTC
CDR3: CASSEGGEETQYF

J: TRBJ2-5
D: -
size: -
V: TRBV13
DNA: TGTGCCAGCAGCCCCCGACTCCAGGAGACCCAGTACTTC
CDR3: CASSPRLQETQYF

J: TRBJ2-1
D: -
size: -
V: TRBV7-9
DNA: TGTGCCAGCAGCGCTAGGGGCTCCTACAATGAGCAGTTCTTC
CDR3: CASSARGSYNEQFF

J: TRBJ2-5
D: -
size: -
V: TRBV13
DNA: TGTGCCAGCAGCTTTTGGGGGCCACAAGAGACCCAGTACTTC
CDR3: CASSFWGPQETQYF

J: TRBJ1-1
D: -
size: -
V: TRBV11-3
DNA: TGTGCCAGCAGCTTACGGGGGGACACTGAAGCTTTCTTT
CDR3: CASSLRGDTEAFF

J: TRBJ1-1
D: TRBD1
size: -
V: TRBV6-5
DNA: TGTGCCAGCAGTTACGAACAGGGGTCCACTGAAGCTTTCTTT
CDR3: CASSYEQGSTEAFF

J: TRBJ1-1
D: -
size: -
V: TRBV7-2
DNA: TGTGCCAGCAGCCGAATAGACAGGCGGATAGGAACTGAAGCTTTCTTT
CDR3: CASSRIDRRIGTEAFF

J: TRBJ2-7
D: TRBD2
size: -
V: TRBV7-6
DNA: TGTGCCAGCAGCTTAAGCGGGAGGAGTTACGAGCAGTACTTC
CDR3: CASSLSGRSYEQYF

J: TRBJ2-7
D: -
size: -
V: TRBV6-5
DNA: TGTGCCAGCAGTTCCGCCTACGAGCAGTACTTC
CDR3: CASSSAYEQYF

J: TRBJ2-3
D: -
size: -
V: TRBV2
DNA: TGTGCCAGCAGTGTAGCGATAGAAACAGATACGCAGTATTTT
CDR3: CASSVAIETDTQYF

J: TRBJ2-1
D: TRBD2
size: -
V: TRBV14
DNA: TGCCCAGGAGCCAGACTAGCGGGGCGGAGGCATGAGCAGTTCTTC
CDR3: CPGARLAGRRHEQFF